This TCR beta chain was found in a study of cytomegalovirus exposure and HLA in healthy donors. The study's findings and limits: The authors listed over 150 TCR beta chains as cytomegalovirus-associated. Previously analyzed data showed that most TCR beta V segments were productive at a frequency of about 90% or about 30%.

This CDR3 region has 15 residues. V lost 4 bases to trimming and J lost 7 bases, with 17 bases between them. The germline gives CDR1 SGHVS, CDR2 FQNEAQ. 60 Vbeta and 13 Jbeta primers were used in PCR. Clones were sequenced by immunoSEQ multiplex PCR, and TCRdb holds only the in-frame ones, with some missing. The sample holds some 200,000 clones, roughly four fifths seen once. This clone was seen once. No antigen is known for it. The sequencing sample was made of PBMCs. This sequence was found in a man in his fifties in good health and CMV-seronegative. This chain joins TRBV7-8 and TRBJ2-1; TRBD2 might be the D (6 bases). This CDR3 is CASSWGLGLWNEQFF. CDR3 nucleotides: TGTGCCAGCAGCTGGGGACTCGGCCTTTGGAATGAGCAGTTCTTC.